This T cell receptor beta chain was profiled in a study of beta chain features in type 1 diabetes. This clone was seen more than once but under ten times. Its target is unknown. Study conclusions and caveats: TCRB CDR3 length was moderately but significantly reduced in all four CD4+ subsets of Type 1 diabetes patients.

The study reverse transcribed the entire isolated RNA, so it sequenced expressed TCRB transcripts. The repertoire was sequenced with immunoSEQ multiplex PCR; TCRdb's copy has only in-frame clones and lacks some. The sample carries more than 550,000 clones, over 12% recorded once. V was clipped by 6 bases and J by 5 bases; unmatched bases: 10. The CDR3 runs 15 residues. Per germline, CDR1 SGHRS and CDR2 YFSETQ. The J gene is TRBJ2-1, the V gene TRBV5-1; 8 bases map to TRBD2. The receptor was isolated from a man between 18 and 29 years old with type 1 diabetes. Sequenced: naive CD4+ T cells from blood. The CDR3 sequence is CASNYLAGTNNEQFF. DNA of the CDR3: TGCGCCAGCAACTACTTAGCGGGAACTAACAATGAGCAGTTCTTC.